A single sample gave rise to the 21 T cell receptor beta chains below, sequenced in a study of blood T cell repertoires in COVID-19. The assay was immunoSEQ multiplex PCR, and TCRdb's table has in-frame clones only and misses some. The sample has roughly 190,000 clones, 80% to 90% seen once. The sample was peripheral blood. The receptors stem from a woman aged 70 to 79 with COVID-19, enrolled during active disease.

The chain carries TRBV14 and TRBJ1-3; 7 nucleotides line up with TRBD1. Germline values: CDR1 SGHDN, CDR2 FVKESK. Losses at the gene ends were 2 bases for V and 4 bases for J; bases not matched to a gene: 5. This CDR3 is 15 amino acids long. The CDR3 region has the DNA TGTGCCAGCAGCCAACTTCGGGGACAGGGAAACACCATATATTTT. Its protein is CASSQLRGQGNTIYF. The complete variable domain, with remaining parts taken from reference TRBV14 and TRBJ1-3, reads EAGVTQFPSHSVIEKGQTVTLRCDPISGHDNLYWYRRVMGKEIKFLLHFVKESKQDESGMPNNRFLAERTGGTYSTLKVQPAELEDSGVYFCASSQLRGQGNTIYFGEGSWLTVV.

The chain combines TRBV28 with TRBJ2-5; D not resolved. The germline V gene has CDR1 MDHEN and CDR2 SYDVKM. With 5 bases removed from V and 2 bases from J, the gap between germline ends came to 24 bases. This CDR3 region has 18 residues. CDR3 amino acids: CASSTTYLHWRLQETQYF. CDR3 nucleotide sequence: TGTGCCAGCAGTACCACCTACCTTCATTGGCGGCTACAAGAGACCCAGTACTTC. Full variable domain (missing parts from reference TRBV28 and TRBJ2-5): DVKVTQSSRYLVKRTGEKVFLECVQDMDHENMFWYRQDPGLGLRLIYFSYDVKMKEKGDIPEGYSVSREKKERFSLILESASTNQTSMYLCASSTTYLHWRLQETQYFGPGTRLLVL.

V is TRBV7-3 and J is TRBJ2-2; TRBD2 aligns across 9 bases. CDR3 length: 15 amino acids. The germline gives CDR1 SGHTA, CDR2 FQGTGA. The ends lost 5 bases at V and 6 bases at J; junction bases unmatched: 7. CDR3 protein: CASSHGLAGPGELFF. CDR3 in DNA: TGTGCCAGCAGCCACGGGCTAGCGGGGCCCGGGGAGCTGTTTTTT.

The table lists this clone with a count of one. The chain is built from TRBV3-1 (or the pseudogene TRBV3-2) and TRBJ1-2; D is undetermined. Germline V gives CDR1 LGHDT, CDR2 YNNKEL (reference sequence). This CDR3 spans 15 amino acids. V was shortened by 0 bases and J by 4 bases, with 12 bases between the two germline ends. The CDR3 bases are TGTGCCAGCAGCCAAGATCAATGGGCCGGCTATGGCTACACCTTC. Translated, it gives CASSQDQWAGYGYTF.

V gene TRBV29-1 combines with J gene TRBJ1-1; D call uncertain. Germline V gives CDR1 SQVTM, CDR2 ANQGSEA. The CDR3 sequence is 12 residues long. Trimming pared 7 bases from V and 5 bases from J, leaving 14 bases between. The CDR3 spells CSAGPQRTEAFF. For the CDR3, the DNA is TGCAGCGCCGGACCCCAGCGGACTGAAGCTTTCTTT. Using reference TRBV29-1 and TRBJ1-1 for the parts outside the CDR3, the full variable domain is SAVISQKPSRDICQRGTSLTIQCQVDSQVTMMFWYRQQPGQSLTLIATANQGSEATYESGFVIDKFPISRPNLTFSTLTVSNMSPEDSSIYLCSAGPQRTEAFFGQGTRLTVV.

This clone was detected only once. The chain employs TRBV28 and TRBJ2-1; 12 bases align to TRBD2. This CDR3 has 14 amino acids. Per the germline V gene, CDR1 is MDHEN and CDR2 is SYDVKM. The ends lost 3 bases at V and 7 bases at J; junction bases unmatched: 1. CDR3 DNA: TGTGCCAGCAGTTTGACTAGCGGGAGTAATGAGCAGTTCTTC. Protein product: CASSLTSGSNEQFF.

The chain uses TRBV7-2 and TRBJ1-1, with D possibly matching TRBD1 (5 bases). CDR1 and CDR2 (germline): SGHTA, FQGNSA. This CDR3 is 14 amino acids long. V lost 5 bases to trimming and J lost 7 bases, with 17 bases between them. This chain's CDR3 is CASSLLTAGSEAFF. The CDR3 region has the DNA TGTGCCAGCAGCCTCTTGACAGCCGGGAGTGAAGCTTTCTTT.

CDR3 DNA sequence: TGTGCCAGCAGCCAAGCCCCTCTCTTCTATGGCTACACCTTC. Amino acid sequence: CASSQAPLFYGYTF. This chain uses TRBV14 with TRBJ1-2, with D uncertain. With 1 base removed from V and 4 bases from J, the gap between germline ends came to 10 bases. This CDR3 is 14 amino acids long. Germline V gives CDR1 SGHDN, CDR2 FVKESK. Together with reference TRBV14 and TRBJ1-2, the CDR3 gives the full variable domain: EAGVTQFPSHSVIEKGQTVTLRCDPISGHDNLYWYRRVMGKEIKFLLHFVKESKQDESGMPNNRFLAERTGGTYSTLKVQPAELEDSGVYFCASSQAPLFYGYTFGSGTRLTVV.

The gene calls are TRBV7-2 and TRBJ1-5, with a weak D call TRBD1 (5 bases). CDR1 is SGHTA and CDR2 is FQGNSA in the germline V gene. With 3 bases removed from V and 5 bases from J, the gap between germline ends came to 8 bases. The CDR3 spans 13 residues. The CDR3 is CASSFRTHQPQHF. DNA of the CDR3: TGTGCCAGCAGCTTCCGGACACATCAGCCCCAGCATTTT.

The chain couples TRBV30 to TRBJ2-5; TRBD2 aligns across 8 bases. With V trimmed by 2 bases and J by 2 bases, 7 bases remained unmatched. This CDR3 is 15 amino acids long. Germline assignment: CDR1 GTSNPN and CDR2 SVGIG (reference sequence). CDR3 region: CAWSQTGTRQETQYF. CDR3 nucleotides: TGTGCCTGGAGTCAAACCGGGACTAGACAAGAGACCCAGTACTTC.

V is TRBV19 and J is TRBJ2-7, with 10 bases aligning to TRBD1. Per the germline V gene, CDR1 is LNHDA and CDR2 is SQIVND (reference sequence). The V gene end was trimmed by 8 bases and the J gene end by 5 bases; junction bases not matched to a gene: 6. There are 13 residues in the CDR3. The CDR3 is CASRRDRGHEQYF. CDR3 bases: TGTGCCAGTCGAAGGGACAGGGGCCACGAGCAGTACTTC.

The chain recombines TRBV19 with TRBJ1-5; D gene ambiguous. V gave up 2 bases and J gave up 6 bases, with 11 bases separating them. The CDR3 is made up of 14 amino acids. CDR1 is LNHDA and CDR2 is SQIVND in the germline V gene (reference sequence). CDR3 DNA sequence: TGTGCCAGTAGTATACAATGGCATGGTCAGCCCCAGCATTTT. This sequence encodes CASSIQWHGQPQHF.

The rearrangement joins TRBV12-3 or TRBV12-4 to TRBJ1-5; weak D call: TRBD1 (5 bases). This CDR3 has 13 amino acids. Trimming removed 4 bases at V and 5 bases at J, with 9 bases between. CDR3 region: CASSYGRDQPQHF. Written as DNA, the CDR3 is TGTGCCAGCAGTTATGGCAGGGATCAGCCCCAGCATTTT.

The chain links TRBV6-5 to TRBJ2-7; 9 bases agree with TRBD1. After removal of 6 bases from V and 6 bases from J, the junction contained 12 bases not matched to a gene. Germline CDR1 is MNHEY and CDR2 is SVGAGI. The CDR3 length is 15 residues. The CDR3 here is CASRRGQGSVGEQYF. CDR3 nucleotide sequence: TGTGCCAGCAGGAGGGGACAGGGATCGGTTGGCGAGCAGTACTTC.

The chain has TRBV12-3 or TRBV12-4 and TRBJ1-3; TRBD1 aligns across 9 bases. J gave up 0 bases and V 11 bases, and 2 bases lay outside the gene matches. The CDR3 is 13 residues long. CDR3 amino acids: CAAGQGSGNTIYF. DNA for the CDR3: TGTGCCGCGGGACAGGGCTCTGGAAACACCATATATTTT.

The rearrangement joins TRBV14 to TRBJ2-7; D is unresolved. The CDR3 is 13 residues long. V was pared by 3 bases and J by 1 base, with 7 bases between. The germline CDR1 and CDR2 sequences are SGHDN and FVKESK. This CDR3 reads CASSQGTSYEQYF. The CDR3 region has the DNA TGTGCCAGCAGCCAGGGCACTTCCTACGAGCAGTACTTC.

The rearrangement links TRBV18 to TRBJ1-1; 11 bases are a match to TRBD1. The CDR3 contains 13 residues. CDR1 is KGHSH and CDR2 is LQKENI in the germline V gene. V was pared by 7 bases and J by 5 bases, with 3 bases of the junction left unmatched. The CDR3 loop reads CASLGQGATEAFF. In DNA form, the CDR3 reads TGTGCCAGCTTAGGACAGGGGGCGACTGAAGCTTTCTTT.

The V gene is TRBV7-9, the J gene TRBJ1-2; D uncertain. Germline loops: CDR1 SEHNR, CDR2 FQNEAQ (reference sequence). This CDR3 is built from 16 residues. The germline V and J ends were trimmed by 5 bases and 3 bases, with 19 bases remaining between them. The CDR3 protein is CASSHNLIGSDYGYTF. The CDR3 DNA reads TGTGCCAGCAGCCACAATCTCATCGGGTCGGACTATGGCTACACCTTC.

This rearrangement joins TRBV2 to TRBJ1-1, with D uncertain. V shed 3 bases and J shed 3 bases, with 11 bases lying between them. Germline loops: CDR1 SNHLY, CDR2 FYNNEI. CDR3 length: 14 residues. The CDR3 sequence: CASSEYRSDTEAFF. CDR3 sequence (DNA): TGTGCCAGCAGTGAGTACAGATCGGACACTGAAGCTTTCTTT.

The chain links TRBV5-1 to TRBJ1-1; 7 bases are a match to TRBD1. Trimming cost V 4 bases and J 6 bases; bases outside gene matches: 9. This CDR3 comprises 14 residues. Germline loops: CDR1 SGHRS, CDR2 YFSETQ. The chain's CDR3 is CASSPRQGMAEAFF. The DNA for the CDR3 is TGCGCCAGCAGCCCCCGACAGGGAATGGCTGAAGCTTTCTTT.

V and J are TRBV28 and TRBJ2-3, with D maybe TRBD1 (5 bases). Germline loops: CDR1 MDHEN, CDR2 SYDVKM. CDR3 length: 15 amino acids. The V and J ends lost 6 bases and 4 bases respectively, with 17 bases between them. As DNA, the CDR3 is TGTGCCAGCAGAACTCCCAGGGAAGGGGCAGATACGCAGTATTTT. This sequence encodes CASRTPREGADTQYF.